These 32 T cell receptor beta chains were all obtained from the same sample, sequenced in a study of CD8+CD57+ T cells in acquired aplastic anemia. The use of genomic DNA as template underpinned the TCR beta VDJ and CDR3 profiling. TCRdb analysed the reads with MiXCR anew, one entry per CDR3 protein. The data contain approximately 50,000 distinct CDR3 sequences, roughly 69% of them singletons. The sequencing sample was made of sorted CD4+, CD8+, or CD8+CD57+ T cells (not recorded which) from PBMCs. These receptors were taken from a human donor in good health, serving as a control.

The chain uses TRBV19 and TRBJ1-1; D might be TRBD1 (5 bases). Trimming took 6 bases from V and 0 from J, leaving 11 bases between them. Germline lookup yields CDR1 LNHDA and CDR2 SQIVND (reference sequence). This CDR3 has 14 amino acids. CDR3 DNA: TGTGCCAGTAGGGGCAGGGACCTGAACACTGAAGCTTTCTTT. Protein: CASRGRDLNTEAFF. Using reference TRBV19 and TRBJ1-1 for the parts outside the CDR3, the full variable domain is DGGITQSPKYLFRKEGQNVTLSCEQNLNHDAMYWYRQDPGQGLRLIYYSQIVNDFQKGDIAEGYSVSREKKESFPLTVTSAQKNPTAFYLCASRGRDLNTEAFFGQGTRLTVV.

This clonotype was seen many times. The chain employs TRBV6-2 or TRBV6-3 and TRBJ2-2; D call uncertain. Trimming pared 0 bases from V and 10 bases from J, leaving 15 bases between. This CDR3 is built from 15 residues. Germline V CDR1 and CDR2: MNHEY, SVGEGT. The CDR3 spells CASSYSGPASEELFF. The CDR3 DNA reads TGTGCCAGCAGTTACTCGGGCCCCGCAAGTGAGGAGCTGTTTTTT.

J is TRBJ2-7 and V is TRBV6-1; 7 nucleotides match TRBD1. The J segment lost 5 bases and the V segment lost 6 bases, leaving 7 bases of the junction unmatched. The CDR3 runs to 13 residues. CDR1 MNHNS and CDR2 SASEGT come from the germline V gene. The DNA for the CDR3 is TGTGCCAGCAGCTCAAACAGGGGCCACGAGCAGTACTTC. This encodes CASSSNRGHEQYF.

This rearrangement joins TRBV5-1 to TRBJ2-3, with D maybe TRBD2 (5 bases). Trimming stripped 0 bases from V and 0 bases from J, with 8 bases between. From germline, CDR1 is SGHRS and CDR2 YFSETQ. This CDR3 comprises 15 residues. The CDR3 nucleotides read TGCGCCAGCAGCTTGGGGTCGGGGAGCACAGATACGCAGTATTTT. This gives the protein CASSLGSGSTDTQYF.

This chain connects TRBV19 to TRBJ2-2; D ambiguous. This CDR3 spans 14 amino acids. V dropped 3 bases and J dropped 6 bases, with 11 bases sitting between them. The germline V gene encodes CDR1 LNHDA and CDR2 SQIVND (reference sequence). In nucleotides, the CDR3 is TGTGCCAGTAGTATGACGCTTAAATCCGGGGAGCTGTTTTTT. Translated: CASSMTLKSGELFF.

Concerning this clonotype itself: At one of its ends the junction is not consistent with the germline gene, which may arise from a read error. The chain employs TRBV2 and TRBJ1-2; TRBD1 is a possible D gene (5 bases). Germline-derived CDR1 and CDR2 are SNHLY and FYNNEI. CDR3 size: 14 residues. The CDR3 DNA follows: TGTGCCACCAGTGACACCGACAGATACTATGGCTACACCTTC. Its protein product is CATSDTDRYYGYTF.

This sequence joins TRBV19 and TRBJ1-1, with a possible D match to TRBD1 (5 bases). The length of the CDR3 is 13 residues. CDR1 LNHDA and CDR2 SQIVND come from the germline V gene (reference sequence). Trimming stripped 3 bases from V and 5 bases from J, with 10 bases between. The CDR3 DNA follows: TGTGCCAGTAGTATGGGGTGGGGGACTGAAGCTTTCTTT. Translated: CASSMGWGTEAFF.

The rearrangement uses TRBV29-1 and TRBJ1-1, with no clear D. This CDR3 comprises 11 residues. Germline V gene sequence: CDR1 SQVTM, CDR2 ANQGSEA. The germline V and J ends were trimmed by 6 bases and 4 bases, with 9 bases remaining between them. This chain's CDR3 is CSVRQVTEAFF. The CDR3 region has the DNA TGCAGCGTCCGGCAGGTCACTGAAGCTTTCTTT.

This clonotype was counted a single time. The chain carries TRBV2 and TRBJ2-3; a weak D match, TRBD2 (5 bases). This CDR3 is 14 amino acids long. V lost 6 bases, J lost 9 bases, and 19 bases lay in between. Germline CDR1 SNHLY, CDR2 FYNNEI. The CDR3 region has the DNA TGTGCCAGCAGCGTCTTCGACCGGCCGGGGACGCAGTATTTT. It encodes CASSVFDRPGTQYF.

The chain has TRBV7-8 and TRBJ2-7; tentatively, D is TRBD1 (6 bases). The CDR3 spans 13 residues. CDR1 and CDR2 (germline): SGHVS, FQNEAQ. V lost 8 bases to trimming and J lost 3 bases, with 14 bases between them. The CDR3 here is CASSRDMGYEQYF. DNA of the CDR3: TGTGCCAGCTCCCGGGACATGGGCTACGAGCAGTACTTC.

This chain uses TRBV2 with TRBJ1-5, with TRBD1 matching 8 bases. V lost 6 bases to trimming and J lost 2 bases; unmatched junction nucleotides: 6. This CDR3 is 15 amino acids long. The germline V gene encodes CDR1 SNHLY and CDR2 FYNNEI. DNA for the CDR3: TGTGCCAGCAGCGAGGACAGGGACGGCAATCAGCCCCAGCATTTT. Protein sequence: CASSEDRDGNQPQHF.

The gene calls are TRBV7-8 and TRBJ2-5; D gene uncertain. Trimming took off 5 bases at V and 2 bases at J, with 3 bases between the two ends. CDR1 is SGHVS and CDR2 is FQNEAQ in the germline V gene. The CDR3 is 11 residues long. CDR3 bases: TGTGCCAGCAGCCGTCAAGAGACCCAGTACTTC. Translated: CASSRQETQYF.

The gene calls are TRBV11-1 and TRBJ2-7, with 8 bases aligning to TRBD1. The CDR3 extends over 14 amino acids. Germline V CDR1 and CDR2: SGHAT, FQDESV (reference sequence). J was trimmed by 5 bases and V by 6 bases; bases with no gene match: 9. CDR3 region: CASRRLDRADEQYF. The CDR3 region has the DNA TGTGCCAGCAGACGATTGGACAGGGCGGACGAGCAGTACTTC.

This clonotype appeared many times. The rearrangement joins TRBV30 to TRBJ1-1; D is possibly TRBD1 (5 bases). Germline CDR1 and CDR2: GTSNPN and SVGIG (reference sequence). The length of the CDR3 is 14 residues. Trimming removed 3 bases at V and 1 base at J, with 12 bases between. This CDR3 is CAWSPGLKNTEAFF. The CDR3 DNA sequence: TGTGCCTGGAGCCCGGGACTTAAGAACACTGAAGCTTTCTTT. The full variable domain, in which reference TRBV30 and TRBJ1-1 provide the parts outside the CDR3, is SQTIHQWPATLVQPVGSPLSLECTVEGTSNPNLYWYRQAAGRGLQLLFYSVGIGQISSEVPQNLSASRPQDRQFILSSKKLLLSDSGFYLCAWSPGLKNTEAFFGQGTRLTVV.

This chain uses TRBV25-1 with TRBJ2-6, with D perhaps matching TRBD1 (6 bases). Trimming shortened V by 8 bases and J by 0 bases, and 14 bases separated the two germline ends. The CDR3 loop spans 16 amino acids. Germline values: CDR1 MGHDK, CDR2 SYGVNS. As DNA, the CDR3 is TGTGCCAGCCTCTGGACAGAGAGCTCTGGGGCCAACGTCCTGACTTTC. Amino acid sequence: CASLWTESSGANVLTF.

This clonotype came up once. The chain combines TRBV11-3 with TRBJ1-1, with D possibly TRBD1 on 6 matching bases. V was trimmed by 1 base and J by 4 bases, leaving 10 bases between them. In germline, CDR1 is SGHNT, CDR2 YENEEA. The CDR3 is made up of 14 amino acids. The CDR3 is CASSLGGQVTEAFF. CDR3 DNA sequence: TGTGCCAGCAGCTTAGGGGGGCAAGTCACTGAAGCTTTCTTT.

This chain links TRBV19 with TRBJ2-2, with D unresolved. Germline CDR1 LNHDA, CDR2 SQIVND (reference sequence). Deletions cut 7 bases from V and 9 bases from J, with 9 bases between. CDR3 length: 11 residues. The CDR3 DNA is TGTGCCAGTACGGAAGGCAGGGAGCTGTTTTTT. Encoded protein: CASTEGRELFF.

The chain is built from TRBV5-4 and TRBJ2-3, with 8 nucleotides matching TRBD1. The CDR3 runs to 14 residues. J lost 1 base, V lost 5 bases, and 3 bases had no gene match. From germline, CDR1 is SGHNT and CDR2 YYREEE (reference sequence). CDR3 bases: TGTGCCAGCAGTTCGGACAGGGGCACAGATACGCAGTATTTT. It yields the protein CASSSDRGTDTQYF.

The chain has TRBV15 and TRBJ2-1, with D hard to call. The CDR3 is 13 residues long. Per the germline V gene, CDR1 is LNHNV and CDR2 is YYDKDF (reference sequence). Trimming cost V 1 base and J 4 bases, with 5 bases left between them. Written as DNA, the CDR3 is TGTGCCACCAGCAGAGGGCAGTACAATGAGCAGTTCTTC. It encodes CATSRGQYNEQFF.

The J gene is TRBJ2-7, the V gene TRBV10-3, with D uncertain. Germline lookup yields CDR1 ENHRY and CDR2 SYGVKD. V dropped 10 bases and J dropped 3 bases, with 10 bases sitting between them. The CDR3 length is 11 residues. The CDR3 sequence is CASSRDYEQYF. In DNA form, the CDR3 reads TGTGCCAGCAGCCGAGACTACGAGCAGTACTTC.

The chain links TRBV27 to TRBJ1-1; D might be TRBD1 (5 bases). Germline-derived CDR1 and CDR2 are MNHEY and SMNVEV (reference sequence). The V gene lost 5 bases and the J gene lost 5 bases, with 18 bases spanning the gap. The CDR3 has 15 amino acids. The CDR3 protein is CASSGSRVNGTEAFF. CDR3 nucleotide sequence: TGTGCCAGCAGTGGATCCAGGGTAAATGGAACTGAAGCTTTCTTT.

This clonotype showed up just a few times. The chain links TRBV7-2 to TRBJ2-1; D gene uncertain. The CDR3 spans 12 residues. Germline V gene sequence: CDR1 SGHTA, CDR2 FQGNSA. V lost 5 bases to trimming and J lost 6 bases, with 8 bases between them. As DNA, the CDR3 is TGTGCCAGCAGCACCCAGTCCAATGAGCAGTTCTTC. Its protein product is CASSTQSNEQFF.

The rearrangement joins TRBV20-1 to TRBJ2-1; maybe TRBD1 (6 bases). This CDR3 has 11 amino acids. V was shortened by 8 bases and J by 9 bases, with 14 bases between the two germline ends. The germline V gene has CDR1 DFQATT and CDR2 SNEGSKA (reference sequence). The CDR3 here is CSPKGVSEQFF. CDR3 DNA sequence: TGCAGTCCCAAGGGGGTGTCTGAGCAGTTCTTC.

This chain links TRBV29-1 with TRBJ1-5, with D uncertain. The germline V and J ends were trimmed by 5 bases and 0 bases, with 11 bases remaining between them. Germline-derived CDR1 and CDR2 are SQVTM and ANQGSEA. The CDR3 is 14 residues long. Written as DNA, the CDR3 is TGCAGCGTTTCAACAGCTAATAGCAATCAGCCCCAGCATTTT. This encodes CSVSTANSNQPQHF. The full variable domain, with the rest looked up from reference TRBV29-1 and TRBJ1-5, is SAVISQKPSRDICQRGTSLTIQCQVDSQVTMMFWYRQQPGQSLTLIATANQGSEATYESGFVIDKFPISRPNLTFSTLTVSNMSPEDSSIYLCSVSTANSNQPQHFGDGTRLSIL.

This clonotype came up once. The gene calls are TRBV4-1 and TRBJ2-3; TRBD1 might be the D (6 bases). With 1 base removed from V and 3 bases from J, the gap between germline ends came to 11 bases. Germline CDR1 and CDR2: MGHRA and YSYEKL. This CDR3 region has 15 residues. CDR3 DNA: TGCGCCAGCAGCCAAGTAAACAGGGTGACAGATACGCAGTATTTT. It is translated as CASSQVNRVTDTQYF.

The gene calls are TRBV3-1 and TRBJ2-7, with TRBD1 matching over 9 bases. This CDR3 is built from 14 residues. With 1 base clipped from V and 4 bases from J, the junction kept 2 bases outside the gene matches. Germline CDR1 is LGHDT and CDR2 is YNNKEL (reference sequence). As DNA, the CDR3 is TGTGCCAGCAGCCAAGGGACAGGGGTGTACGAGCAGTACTTC. This translates into CASSQGTGVYEQYF.

This clonotype was seen only a few times. The chain couples TRBV15 to TRBJ1-4, with D perhaps matching TRBD1 (5 bases). CDR3 length: 14 amino acids. The V end was cut by 8 bases, the J end by 4 bases, with 14 bases between. In germline, CDR1 is LNHNV, CDR2 YYDKDF (reference sequence). As DNA, the CDR3 is TGTGCCACCGTCCGGGACGGCAATAATGAAAAACTGTTTTTT. Its translation is CATVRDGNNEKLFF.

The V call is TRBV10-3, the J call TRBJ2-5; D may match TRBD1 or TRBD2 (6 bases each). CDR3 length: 14 amino acids. V dropped 4 bases and J dropped 5 bases, with 14 bases sitting between them. Per germline, CDR1 ENHRY and CDR2 SYGVKD. The CDR3 coding sequence is TGTGCCATCAGTGCCCAGACTAGGGGGGAGACCCAGTACTTC. Protein sequence: CAISAQTRGETQYF.

V and J are TRBV10-3 and TRBJ2-3, with 12 nucleotides matching TRBD2. This CDR3 comprises 15 residues. V was clipped by 10 bases and J by 3 bases; unmatched bases: 8. CDR1 and CDR2 from the germline V gene are ENHRY and SYGVKD. The CDR3 is CATESGTSGTDTQYF. As DNA, the CDR3 is TGTGCCACCGAGTCCGGGACTAGCGGGACAGATACGCAGTATTTT.

V is TRBV15 and J is TRBJ2-7, with TRBD1 identical over 7 bases. The ends lost 1 base at V and 5 bases at J; junction bases unmatched: 5. The CDR3 has 14 amino acids. CDR1 and CDR2 from the germline V gene are LNHNV and YYDKDF (reference sequence). CDR3 nucleotides: TGTGCCACCAGCAGAGGACAGGGATTGGACGAGCAGTACTTC. This codes for CATSRGQGLDEQYF.

As to this clonotype: At one end, the junction sequence differs from germline, possibly due to a read error. V and J are TRBV7-8 and TRBJ1-1; no reliable D call. Germline V gene sequence: CDR1 SGHVS, CDR2 FQNEAQ. There are 14 residues in the CDR3. Here the CDR3 reads CASSLEGFNTGAFF. CDR3 bases: TGTGCCAGCAGCTTAGAAGGGTTTAACACTGGAGCTTTCTTT.

V is TRBV19 and J is TRBJ1-1; D gene ambiguous. CDR3 length equals 13 residues. The germline V gene encodes CDR1 LNHDA and CDR2 SQIVND (reference sequence). V was cut by 5 bases and J by 1 base, with 8 bases left in between. The CDR3 reads CASSPLPNTEAFF. CDR3 DNA: TGTGCCAGTAGTCCCCTCCCGAACACTGAAGCTTTCTTT.